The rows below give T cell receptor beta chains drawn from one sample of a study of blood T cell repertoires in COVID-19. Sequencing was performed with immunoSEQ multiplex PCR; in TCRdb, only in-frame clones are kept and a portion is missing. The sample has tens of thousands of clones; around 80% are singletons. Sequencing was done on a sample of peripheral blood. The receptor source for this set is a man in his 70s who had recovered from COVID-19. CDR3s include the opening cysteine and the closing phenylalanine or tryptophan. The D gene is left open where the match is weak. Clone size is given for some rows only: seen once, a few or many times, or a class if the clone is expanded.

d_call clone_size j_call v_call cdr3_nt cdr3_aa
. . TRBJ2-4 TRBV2 TGTGCCAGCAGGCGTGCATTAGCCAAAAACATTCAGTACTTC CASRRALAKNIQYF
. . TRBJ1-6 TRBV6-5 TGTGCCAGCAGGGAGACCTCCTATAATTCACCCCTCCACTTT CASRETSYNSPLHF
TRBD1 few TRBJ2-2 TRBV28 TGTGCCAGCCTCCAGGGGGTTTACACCGGGGAGCTGTTTTTT CASLQGVYTGELFF
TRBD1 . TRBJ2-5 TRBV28 TGTGCCAGCACCGGGACAGGGATGGGAGAGACCCAGTACTTC CASTGTGMGETQYF
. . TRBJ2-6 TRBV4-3 TGCGCCAGCAGCCCGAGACTCGCTGGGGCCAACGTCCTGACTTTC CASSPRLAGANVLTF
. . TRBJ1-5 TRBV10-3 TGTGCCATCAGTGAGTCGACAGAATATCAGCCCCAGCATTTT CAISESTEYQPQHF
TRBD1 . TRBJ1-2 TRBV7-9 TGTGCCAGCAGCTTAGCAACCGGGACAGGGACCTATGGCTACACCTTC CASSLATGTGTYGYTF
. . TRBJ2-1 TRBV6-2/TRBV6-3 TGTGCCAGCAGTTACTTGGCCGGAGTTATAGCGGAGCAGTTCTTC CASSYLAGVIAEQFF
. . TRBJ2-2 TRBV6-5 TGTGCCAGCAGCCGAGAATACCAGGGGATCGGGGAGCTGTTTTTT CASSREYQGIGELFF
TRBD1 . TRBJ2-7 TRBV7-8 TGTGCCAGCAGCCTAGACAGGGTCTCCTACGAGCAGTACTTC CASSLDRVSYEQYF
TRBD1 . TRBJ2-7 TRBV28 TGTGCCAGCAGTTTACCCTCGGGACAGGCCACCTACGAGCAGTACTTC CASSLPSGQATYEQYF
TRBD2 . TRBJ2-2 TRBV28 TGTGCCAGCAGTCTCCGGACTAGCGGGGGGATAGGCTCCGGGGAGCTGTTTTTT CASSLRTSGGIGSGELFF
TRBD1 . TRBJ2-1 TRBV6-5 TGTGCCAGCAGTACCGGGGACAGGCCCTACAATGAGCAGTTCTTC CASSTGDRPYNEQFF
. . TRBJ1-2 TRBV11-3 TGTGCCAGCAGCTTAAGGCAGGGATACCTCTATGTGCCCGGCTACACCTTC CASSLRQGYLYVPGYTF
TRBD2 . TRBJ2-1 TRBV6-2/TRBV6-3 TGTGCCAGCAGTTTTACGGGAGGGGGCAATGAGCAGTTCTTC CASSFTGGGNEQFF
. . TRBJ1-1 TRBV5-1 TGCGCCAGCAGCACCCTTACAGCGAACACTGAAGCTTTCTTT CASSTLTANTEAFF
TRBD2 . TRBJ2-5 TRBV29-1 TGCAGCGTTTGGCTAGCGGGAGAGGAGACCCAGTACTTC CSVWLAGEETQYF
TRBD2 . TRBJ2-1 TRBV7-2 TGTGCCAGCAGCTTTCGGCTAGCGGGGCAAAATGAGCAGTTCTTC CASSFRLAGQNEQFF
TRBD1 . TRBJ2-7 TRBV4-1 TGCGCCAGCAGCCAATATTTCACCGGGACAGGGACCTACGAGCAGTACTTC CASSQYFTGTGTYEQYF
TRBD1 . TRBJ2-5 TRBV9 TGTGCCAGCAGCCCAGGGACAGGGGGCGTAGAGACCCAGTACTTC CASSPGTGGVETQYF
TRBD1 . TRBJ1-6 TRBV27 TGTGCCAGCAGGCGACAGGGAGATAATTCACCCCTCCACTTT CASRRQGDNSPLHF
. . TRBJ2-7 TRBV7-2 TGTGCCAGCAGCTTATTCTCCGAGCAGTACTTC CASSLFSEQYF
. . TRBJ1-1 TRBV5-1 TGCGCCAGCATCGAGAGCCAGAACACTGAAGCTTTCTTT CASIESQNTEAFF
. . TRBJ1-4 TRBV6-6 TGTGCCAGCAGCGGGGGGGCCGGTAATGAAAAACTGTTTTTT CASSGGAGNEKLFF
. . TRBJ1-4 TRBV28 TGTGCCAGCGAAGGGGCAACTAATGAAAAACTGTTTTTT CASEGATNEKLFF